The rows below give T cell receptor beta chains drawn from one sample of a study of T cell changes during pregnancy in multiple sclerosis. The method was immunoSEQ multiplex PCR; TCRdb's version includes in-frame clones alone and lacks a portion of them. This table holds more than 25,000 clones, roughly 91% found once. The material was CD8+ T cells from peripheral blood mononuclear cells, obtained in the second trimester of pregnancy. The receptors derive from a female donor in good health, enrolled as a control in a pregnancy study. Both conserved end residues are part of each CDR3. The order of the fields is clone size, D gene, V gene, J gene, CDR3 length, CDR3 protein, CDR3 DNA. D genes are given only for firm matches. The listing skips clone size in some rows; elsewhere it reads once, few, many or a size class.

size: .; D: .; V: TRBV5-4; J: TRBJ1-2; length: 13; CDR3: CASSPGTYYGYTF; DNA: TGTGCCAGCAGCCCTGGGACTTACTATGGCTACACCTTC
size: .; D: .; V: TRBV11-2; J: TRBJ1-2; length: 17; CDR3: CASSLYSRGGGNYGYTF; DNA: TGTGCCAGCAGCTTATATTCTAGGGGTGGCGGTAACTATGGCTACACCTTC
size: .; D: .; V: TRBV6-1; J: TRBJ2-3; length: 14; CDR3: CASSEAPGGNTQYF; DNA: TGTGCCAGCAGTGAAGCTCCAGGGGGGAATACGCAGTATTTT
size: .; D: .; V: TRBV6-1; J: TRBJ1-2; length: 17; CDR3: CASSEHYTGHSNYGYTF; DNA: TGTGCCAGCAGTGAACATTACACTGGACATTCTAACTATGGCTACACCTTC
size: .; D: TRBD2; V: TRBV7-2; J: TRBJ2-7; length: 16; CDR3: CASSLGLAESSYEQYF; DNA: TGTGCCAGCAGCTTAGGACTAGCGGAGAGCTCCTACGAGCAGTACTTC
size: .; D: .; V: TRBV11-2; J: TRBJ2-3; length: 14; CDR3: CASSLKPSPDTQYF; DNA: TGTGCCAGCAGCTTAAAACCTAGCCCAGATACGCAGTATTTT
size: .; D: .; V: TRBV7-2; J: TRBJ1-1; length: 13; CDR3: CASSYGTGTEAFF; DNA: TGTGCCAGCAGCTACGGGACTGGGACTGAAGCTTTCTTT
size: .; D: .; V: TRBV7-6; J: TRBJ1-2; length: 15; CDR3: CASSPHGQGRLGYTF; DNA: TGTGCCAGCAGCCCTCATGGGCAGGGTAGGCTTGGCTACACCTTC
size: .; D: TRBD2; V: TRBV27; J: TRBJ2-3; length: 17; CDR3: CASSSTIAGGLTDTQYF; DNA: TGTGCCAGCAGTTCAACCATAGCGGGGGGACTTACAGATACGCAGTATTTT
size: .; D: TRBD1; V: TRBV29-1; J: TRBJ1-6; length: 13; CDR3: CSDQTGGNSPLHF; DNA: TGCAGCGACCAGACAGGGGGTAATTCACCCCTCCACTTT
size: once; D: TRBD1; V: TRBV7-2; J: TRBJ1-2; length: 15; CDR3: CASSQTGTASYGYTF; DNA: TGTGCCAGCAGCCAGACCGGGACAGCATCCTATGGCTACACCTTC
size: .; D: .; V: TRBV7-3; J: TRBJ2-3; length: 13; CDR3: CASSLMGPDTQYF; DNA: TGTGCCAGCAGCTTAATGGGCCCAGATACGCAGTATTTT
size: .; D: TRBD1; V: TRBV9; J: TRBJ2-4; length: 14; CDR3: CASSVGGGLDIQYF; DNA: TGTGCCAGCAGCGTAGGAGGGGGCCTCGACATTCAGTACTTC
size: .; D: .; V: TRBV6-5; J: TRBJ2-2; length: 15; CDR3: CASSLPPTVNGELFF; DNA: TGTGCCAGCAGCCTCCCGCCGACTGTCAACGGGGAGCTGTTTTTT
size: .; D: TRBD2; V: TRBV7-9; J: TRBJ2-5; length: 16; CDR3: CASSPSPTSGQETQYF; DNA: TGTGCCAGCAGCCCCAGCCCTACTAGCGGCCAAGAGACCCAGTACTTC
size: once; D: .; V: TRBV25-1; J: TRBJ1-1; length: 13; CDR3: CATSRGETFGAFF; DNA: TGTGCCACTTCCCGGGGAGAAACTTTTGGAGCTTTCTTT
size: once; D: TRBD2; V: TRBV10-3; J: TRBJ2-7; length: 15; CDR3: CAINEGDYWGVEQYF; DNA: TGTGCCATCAATGAAGGGGACTATTGGGGGGTCGAGCAGTACTTC
size: .; D: TRBD2; V: TRBV7-2; J: TRBJ2-1; length: 15; CDR3: CASSFGPSGRNEQFF; DNA: TGTGCCAGCAGCTTCGGGCCTAGCGGAAGGAATGAGCAGTTCTTC
size: .; D: TRBD1; V: TRBV4-2; J: TRBJ2-7; length: 16; CDR3: CASSFSQGESIYEQYF; DNA: TGTGCCAGCAGCTTTAGCCAGGGGGAGTCAATCTACGAGCAGTACTTC
size: .; D: TRBD2; V: TRBV29-1; J: TRBJ2-1; length: 15; CDR3: CSVPLRGGSYNEQFF; DNA: TGCAGCGTTCCCCTTCGCGGGGGCTCCTACAATGAGCAGTTCTTC
size: once; D: TRBD1; V: TRBV11-3; J: TRBJ1-4; length: 17; CDR3: CASSFLRQGVTNEKLFF; DNA: TGTGCCAGCAGCTTCCTAAGACAGGGAGTAACTAATGAAAAACTGTTTTTT
size: .; D: TRBD2; V: TRBV4-3; J: TRBJ2-1; length: 16; CDR3: CASSQDNLAGFNEQFF; DNA: TGCGCCAGCAGCCAAGATAACCTAGCGGGGTTCAATGAGCAGTTCTTC
size: .; D: .; V: TRBV29-1; J: TRBJ2-3; length: 13; CDR3: CSVVVGAGDTQYF; DNA: TGCAGCGTTGTGGTAGGGGCTGGAGATACGCAGTATTTT
size: .; D: .; V: TRBV5-6; J: TRBJ2-1; length: 15; CDR3: CASREQGLGVNEQFF; DNA: TGTGCCAGCAGAGAACAGGGTTTGGGCGTCAATGAGCAGTTCTTC
size: .; D: TRBD2; V: TRBV4-2; J: TRBJ2-3; length: 17; CDR3: CASSQGYPNGAGDTQYF; DNA: TGTGCCAGCAGCCAAGGATACCCAAATGGAGCGGGGGATACGCAGTATTTT
size: .; D: TRBD1; V: TRBV14; J: TRBJ2-2; length: 16; CDR3: CASSQEPGGRTGELFF; DNA: TGTGCCAGCAGCCAAGAACCAGGGGGCCGCACCGGGGAGCTGTTTTTT
size: .; D: .; V: TRBV9; J: TRBJ2-6; length: 17; CDR3: CASSVGYRSSGANVLTF; DNA: TGTGCCAGCAGCGTAGGATACCGGAGCTCTGGGGCCAACGTCCTGACTTTC
size: .; D: TRBD2; V: TRBV7-9; J: TRBJ2-1; length: 14; CDR3: CASSFAGGYNEQFF; DNA: TGTGCCAGCAGCTTTGCGGGGGGATACAATGAGCAGTTCTTC
size: .; D: TRBD1; V: TRBV6-5; J: TRBJ2-7; length: 15; CDR3: CASSAPRQGNPEQYF; DNA: TGTGCCAGCAGCGCGCCGCGACAGGGGAATCCCGAGCAGTACTTC
size: .; D: TRBD2; V: TRBV7-9; J: TRBJ2-5; length: 16; CDR3: CASSPSGGGSKETQYF; DNA: TGTGCCAGCAGCCCCAGCGGCGGGGGGAGTAAAGAGACCCAGTACTTC
size: once; D: .; V: TRBV30; J: TRBJ1-2; length: 14; CDR3: CAWSVVAGNYGYTF; DNA: TGTGCCTGGAGTGTAGTAGCAGGGAACTATGGCTACACCTTC
size: .; D: TRBD1; V: TRBV27; J: TRBJ1-2; length: 17; CDR3: CASSLSPGTAANYGYTF; DNA: TGTGCCAGCAGTTTATCCCCCGGGACAGCAGCTAACTATGGCTACACCTTC
size: few; D: TRBD1; V: TRBV7-9; J: TRBJ1-4; length: 15; CDR3: CASSSTGQDTEKLFF; DNA: TGTGCCAGCAGTTCGACGGGACAGGATACTGAAAAACTGTTTTTT
size: once; D: TRBD1; V: TRBV14; J: TRBJ1-2; length: 17; CDR3: CASSQAFGTGSESGYTF; DNA: TGTGCCAGCAGCCAAGCGTTTGGGACAGGGTCAGAGTCCGGCTACACCTTC
size: once; D: .; V: TRBV7-9; J: TRBJ2-7; length: 13; CDR3: CASSLSLYDEQYF; DNA: TGTGCCAGCAGCTTATCGTTGTATGACGAGCAGTACTTC
size: .; D: TRBD2; V: TRBV9; J: TRBJ2-7; length: 14; CDR3: CASSVASGSYEQYF; DNA: TGTGCCAGCAGCGTAGCTAGCGGCTCCTACGAGCAGTACTTC
size: .; D: TRBD2; V: TRBV2; J: TRBJ2-3; length: 16; CDR3: CASRGGGMASTDTQYF; DNA: TGTGCCAGCAGGGGCGGGGGGATGGCTAGCACAGATACGCAGTATTTT